The 4 T cell receptor beta chains reported below all come from one sample, sequenced in a study of blood T cell repertoires in COVID-19. Using immunoSEQ multiplex PCR, the repertoire was profiled, and TCRdb retains in-frame clones only, with some absent. The sample holds fewer than 250,000 clones, roughly four fifths seen once. The sequencing input was peripheral blood. These receptors came from a woman between 65 and 79 years old with acute or convalescent COVID-19.

The chain joins TRBV29-1 to TRBJ1-1; tentative D call: TRBD1 (5 bases). V lost 5 bases, J lost 2 bases, and 12 bases lay in between. Germline V gives CDR1 SQVTM, CDR2 ANQGSEA. The CDR3 totals 13 residues. The CDR3 DNA is TGCAGCGTTCCTGACAGCGTAAACACTGAAGCTTTCTTT. Translated, it gives CSVPDSVNTEAFF.

A word on this clone: The junction does not match germline at one end; this may be a read error. The CDR3 loop reads CASRTRQGASLNAEAFF. CDR3 in DNA: TGTGCCAGCAGGACAAGACAGGGGGCTAGTTTGAACGCTGAAGCTTTCTTT. This sequence joins TRBV11-2 and TRBJ1-1; 10 nucleotides line up with TRBD1. The length of the CDR3 is 17 residues. From germline, CDR1 is SGHAT and CDR2 FQNNGV.

This clone was counted a few times. The chain joins TRBV7-9 to TRBJ2-3; D is undetermined. Per the germline V gene, CDR1 is SEHNR and CDR2 is FQNEAQ (reference sequence). V shed 2 bases and J shed 3 bases, with 6 bases lying between them. This CDR3 region has 13 residues. The DNA for the CDR3 is TGTGCCAGCAGCTTAATTGAGACAGATACGCAGTATTTT. Translation gives CASSLIETDTQYF. Based on the CDR3 plus reference TRBV7-9 and TRBJ2-3, the full variable domain is DTGVSQNPRHKITKRGQNVTFRCDPISEHNRLYWYRQTLGQGPEFLTYFQNEAQLEKSRLLSDRFSAERPKGSFSTLEIQRTEQGDSAMYLCASSLIETDTQYFGPGTRLTVL.

This clone was observed a few times. This rearrangement joins TRBV7-2 to TRBJ1-5, with 10 bases fitting TRBD1. Germline CDR1 is SGHTA and CDR2 is FQGNSA. This CDR3 has 14 amino acids. The ends lost 5 bases at V and 6 bases at J; junction bases unmatched: 4. CDR3 loop: CASSTGTGVQPQHF. As DNA, the CDR3 is TGTGCCAGCAGCACAGGGACAGGGGTTCAGCCCCAGCATTTT.